The next 19 T cell receptor beta chains were all read from a single sample in a study of shared clonotypes between healthy human individuals. Method: immunoSEQ multiplex PCR; TCRdb's copy keeps in-frame clones and lacks some. This table has 2,500,000 or so clones, around 90% appearing once. Material: naive CD4+ T cells sorted from blood. Subset indicated: CD45RA+ positively selected. Source of these receptors: a man younger than 35 in good health.

In this sample, this clone turned up once. The rearrangement uses TRBV23-1 and TRBJ2-1; 9 bases line up with TRBD2. TRBV23-1 is known as an ORF, though its function is uncertain. The length of the CDR3 is 14 residues. The junction had 3 bases not matched to a gene; V was cut back by 4 bases and J by 5 bases. CDR3 sequence reads: CASSPREGDNEQFF. In nucleotides, the CDR3 is TGCGCCAGCAGTCCGCGGGAGGGGGACAATGAGCAGTTCTTC.

This sequence joins TRBV11-2 and TRBJ1-3, with TRBD1 identical over 8 bases. The CDR3 contains 15 residues. Looked up from germline, CDR1 is SGHAT and CDR2 is FQNNGV. V gave up 5 bases and J gave up 4 bases; unmatched junction bases: 7. The CDR3 here is CASSPQTGGGNTIYF. CDR3 sequence (DNA): TGTGCCAGCAGCCCACAAACAGGGGGAGGAAACACCATATATTTT.

The rearrangement links TRBV5-8 to TRBJ1-4; D remains ambiguous. Germline V CDR1 and CDR2: SGHTS, YDEGEE. This CDR3 contains 15 residues. V gave up 4 bases and J gave up 4 bases, with 14 bases separating them. Written as DNA, the CDR3 is TGTGCCAGCAGCCCCCTTGGCCAGCTTAATGAAAAACTGTTTTTT. Translation: CASSPLGQLNEKLFF.

Notes on this clone: Relative to the germline gene, one junction end is altered; a read error may explain this. This chain joins TRBV25-1 and TRBJ2-7, with D unresolved. Germline CDR1 is MGHDK and CDR2 is SYGVNS. This CDR3 comprises 11 residues. CDR3 loop: CATSRTYEQYF. CDR3 DNA: TGTGCCACCAGTCGTACCTACGAGCAGTACTTC.

A note on this clone: The sample carries other DNA sequences with the same CDR3. V usage is TRBV30 and J usage is TRBJ1-1; tentatively, D is TRBD1 (6 bases). The germline CDR1 and CDR2 sequences are GTSNPN and SVGIG (reference sequence). Between the trimmed V and J ends, which lost 4 bases and 4 bases, there was a span of 13 bases. The CDR3 consists of 13 residues. The CDR3: CAWTAGVGTEAFF. In DNA form, the CDR3 reads TGTGCCTGGACGGCAGGGGTAGGCACTGAAGCTTTCTTT.

As regards this clone: Within the sample, other DNA sequences also encode this same CDR3. The chain combines TRBV6-5 with TRBJ2-7; TRBD2 agrees at 11 bases. The CDR3 has 16 amino acids. Germline CDR1 and CDR2: MNHEY and SVGAGI. J gave up 2 bases and V 0 bases, and 3 bases lay outside the gene matches. The CDR3 region has the DNA TGTGCCAGCAGTTACTCTGGACTAGCGGGCGCCTACGAGCAGTACTTC. Amino acids: CASSYSGLAGAYEQYF.

The chain combines TRBV30 with TRBJ2-5; the D call may be TRBD1 or TRBD2 (6 bases each). CDR1 and CDR2 (germline): GTSNPN, SVGIG (reference sequence). The CDR3 loop spans 18 amino acids. The V end lost 0 bases, the J end lost 1 base, and 21 bases lay between the germline ends. The CDR3 sequence: CAWSVYGGRGSFQETQYF. CDR3 DNA: TGTGCCTGGAGTGTTTATGGGGGGCGGGGATCCTTCCAAGAGACCCAGTACTTC.

The chain joins TRBV19 to TRBJ2-6, with TRBD1 matching over 11 bases. CDR3 size: 15 residues. The V gene end was trimmed by 8 bases and the J gene end by 2 bases; junction bases not matched to a gene: 2. The V gene's germline CDR1 is LNHDA and CDR2 SQIVND (reference sequence). CDR3 region: CASWTGGAGANVLTF. The CDR3 DNA reads TGTGCCAGTTGGACAGGGGGCGCTGGGGCCAACGTCCTGACTTTC.

This chain joins TRBV15 and TRBJ2-3; D may be TRBD1 (6 bases). The CDR3 contains 15 residues. Trimming removed 1 base at V and 2 bases at J, with 10 bases between. Germline V gene lookup returns CDR1 LNHNV and CDR2 YYDKDF (reference sequence). CDR3 protein: CATSRGDTYTDTQYF. Here the CDR3 DNA reads TGTGCCACCAGCAGAGGGGACACCTACACAGATACGCAGTATTTT.

The chain couples TRBV30 to TRBJ2-5, with D possibly TRBD2 on 5 matching bases. CDR1 and CDR2 from the germline V gene are GTSNPN and SVGIG (reference sequence). The V gene lost 1 base and the J gene lost 3 bases, with 18 bases spanning the gap. CDR3 length: 16 amino acids. CDR3 amino acids: CAWSGRRPGIKETQYF. CDR3 sequence (DNA): TGTGCCTGGAGTGGGAGAAGGCCCGGGATAAAAGAGACCCAGTACTTC.

The chain recombines TRBV2 with TRBJ1-2; D might be TRBD1 (6 bases). CDR3 length: 15 amino acids. V was trimmed by 2 bases and J by 4 bases, leaving 14 bases between them. Germline V gives CDR1 SNHLY, CDR2 FYNNEI. CDR3 in DNA: TGTGCCAGCAGTGAAATGTCAGGGGAGGGCTATGGCTACACCTTC. It is translated as CASSEMSGEGYGYTF.

The V call is TRBV6-6, the J call TRBJ1-5; D possibly corresponds to TRBD1 (6 bases). The germline CDR1 and CDR2 sequences are MNHNY and SVGAGI (reference sequence). The CDR3 is made up of 14 amino acids. Trimming cost V 6 bases and J 7 bases, with 16 bases left between them. This CDR3 is CASRSGGAGQPQHF. The CDR3, as DNA: TGTGCCAGCAGATCCGGGGGCGCGGGACAGCCCCAGCATTTT.

This sequence joins TRBV19 and TRBJ2-4, with TRBD1 identical over 10 bases. The trim removed 6 bases at V and 4 bases at J, leaving 0 bases unmatched. Germline loops: CDR1 LNHDA, CDR2 SQIVND (reference sequence). This CDR3 contains 13 residues. The CDR3 reads CASRGQGKNIQYF. DNA of the CDR3: TGTGCCAGTAGGGGACAGGGGAAAAACATTCAGTACTTC.

The DNA of the CDR3 is TGTGCCAGCAGTGAAGTAGGACACCCTCGGGACGAGCAGTACTTC. It translates to CASSEVGHPRDEQYF. The chain couples TRBV2 to TRBJ2-7; possible D gene TRBD1, 5 bases. Germline assignment: CDR1 SNHLY and CDR2 FYNNEI. Trimming removed 1 base from V and 5 bases from J, with 15 bases in between. The CDR3 length is 15 residues.

The V call is TRBV6-1, the J call TRBJ1-2; the D is unclear. This CDR3 spans 15 amino acids. V was pared by 1 base and J by 4 bases, with 13 bases between. Germline values: CDR1 MNHNS, CDR2 SASEGT. CDR3 coding DNA: TGTGCCAGCAGTGAAGGGTACATGGGAAGCTATGGCTACACCTTC. Encoded protein: CASSEGYMGSYGYTF.

J is TRBJ1-6 and V is TRBV7-2, with a tentative D call TRBD1 (6 bases). The CDR3 extends over 17 amino acids. V was trimmed by 5 bases and J by 4 bases, leaving 18 bases between them. CDR1 and CDR2 from the germline V gene are SGHTA and FQGNSA. CDR3 in DNA: TGTGCCAGCAGCATCGACCCGGGGGGCGCTTATAATTCACCCCTCCACTTT. Amino acid sequence: CASSIDPGGAYNSPLHF.

The gene calls are TRBV11-2 and TRBJ1-3; unclear D gene. The V and J ends lost 5 bases and 4 bases respectively, with 12 bases between them. The CDR3 sequence is 14 residues long. In germline, CDR1 is SGHAT, CDR2 FQNNGV. CDR3: CASSRIQGGNTIYF. The CDR3 DNA is TGTGCCAGCAGCAGGATCCAAGGAGGAAACACCATATATTTT.

V is TRBV10-2 and J is TRBJ2-3, with D uncertain. Germline assignment: CDR1 WSHSY and CDR2 SAAADI. Trimming removed 7 bases at V and 0 bases at J, with 5 bases between. The CDR3 totals 12 residues. CDR3 protein: CASTQSTDTQYF. Here the CDR3 DNA reads TGCGCCAGCACCCAGAGCACAGATACGCAGTATTTT.

The V call is TRBV7-2, the J call TRBJ2-1; D may be TRBD1 or TRBD2 (5 bases each). Germline CDR1 reads SGHTA; CDR2 reads FQGNSA. CDR3 size: 11 residues. Trimming took 2 bases from V and 12 from J, leaving 8 bases between them. Here the CDR3 DNA reads TGTGCCAGCAGCTTAATGGGACCGCAGTTCTTC. Its translation: CASSLMGPQFF.